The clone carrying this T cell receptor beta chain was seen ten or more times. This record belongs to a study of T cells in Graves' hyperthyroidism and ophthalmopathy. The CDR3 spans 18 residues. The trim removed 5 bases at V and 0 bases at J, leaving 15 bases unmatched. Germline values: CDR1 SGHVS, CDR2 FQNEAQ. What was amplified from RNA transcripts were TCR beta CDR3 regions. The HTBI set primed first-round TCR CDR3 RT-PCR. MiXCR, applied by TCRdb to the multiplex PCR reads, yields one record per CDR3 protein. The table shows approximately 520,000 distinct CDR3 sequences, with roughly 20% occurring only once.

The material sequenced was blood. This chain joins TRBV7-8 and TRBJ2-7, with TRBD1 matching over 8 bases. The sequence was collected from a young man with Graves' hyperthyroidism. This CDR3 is CASSPRVGQGWFSYEQYF. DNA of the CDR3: TGTGCCAGCAGCCCTAGGGTAGGACAGGGATGGTTCTCCTACGAGCAGTACTTC.